The clone carrying this T cell receptor (beta chain) was found a few times. What it binds is unknown. This entry is derived from a study of glioma-infiltrating T cells. Broader study findings: CDR3 overlap between tissue and blood was very small. Tissue-blood divergence was below expectation in non-neoplastic patients, above in gliomas.

Amplification of TCR alpha and beta CDR3 regions from RNA used iRepertoire nested multiplex PCR. MiXCR, run by TCRdb on the multiplex PCR reads, gives a single entry per CDR3 protein. The sample has roughly 190,000 distinct CDR3 sequences, 25% to 35% seen once. The CDR3 contains 13 residues. Trimming removed 5 bases from V and 1 base from J, with 9 bases in between. Germline CDR1 reads SGHRS; CDR2 reads YFSETQ. The sample comprised glioma tissue, nonneoplastic brain tissue, or PBMCs (not recorded which). J is TRBJ2-5 and V is TRBV5-1; D gene uncertain. This TCR was recovered from a human donor with low-grade glioma or glioblastoma, undergoing nonglioma brain surgery, or in good health (not recorded which). The chain's CDR3 is CASRTGPQETQYF. CDR3 DNA: TGCGCCAGCAGAACCGGGCCCCAAGAGACCCAGTACTTC.